The clone carrying this T cell receptor (beta chain) was counted a few times. Study processing details: Amplification with reference gene primers provided the estimates of nucleated cell counts. Generated by immunoSEQ multiplex PCR, the TCRdb table keeps only in-frame clones and is missing some. D and trimming come from the DNA, and the V and J calls and clone size come from that table. Altogether 55,000 to 75,000 clones are present, around 70% being singletons, with the ten largest covering around 4.4%. The entry originates in a study of blood T cell repertoires in COVID-19. Specimen: peripheral blood. The TCR comes from a woman between 65 and 79 years old with COVID-19, enrolled during active disease.

In nucleotides, the CDR3 is TGTGCCAGCATCGAACAGGGTCATCAGCCCCAGCATTTT. It yields the protein CASIEQGHQPQHF. V is TRBV28 and J is TRBJ1-5; maybe TRBD1 (6 bases). Germline V CDR1 and CDR2: MDHEN, SYDVKM. V lost 7 bases to trimming and J lost 5 bases, with 12 bases between them. The CDR3 contains 13 residues.